This passage covers 28 T cell receptor beta chains from one sample sequenced in a study of T cell clonality in common variable immunodeficiency (dated by TCRdb to between 2015 and 2017). The library was made by the immunoSEQ multiplex PCR assay. The table comes from immuneACCESS by way of TCRdb, which keeps in-frame sequences with V and J called. Part of the clones is missing from these tables; in studies checked, under half for an unresolved V gene and the rest for unknown reasons. Listed for this sample are about 28,000 clones, none observed only a single time. Around 13% of the sample is in the top ten clones. The sample taken for sequencing was peripheral blood mononuclear cells. The receptors here all came from a person aged 18 to 70 in good health.

Points on this clone: The missing CDR3 end, 3 residues past where the read stops, is filled in from the germline J gene. The sample carries other DNA sequences with the same CDR3. The V and J genes are TRBV5-1 and TRBJ2-1; 14 bases are a match to TRBD2. The CDR3 consists of 17 residues. J lost 6 bases, V lost 3 bases, and 8 bases had no gene match. CDR1 is SGHRS, CDR2 YFSETQ, per germline. The CDR3 spells CASSSISGTSGGNEQFF. CDR3 DNA, as far as it was read: TGCGCCAGCAGCTCTATCTCCGGGACTAGCGGGGGCAATGAG. The variable domain in full, completed from reference TRBV5-1 and TRBJ2-1, reads KAGVTQTPRYLIKTRGQQVTLSCSPISGHRSVSWYQQTPGQGLQFLFEYFSETQRNKGNFPGRFSGRQFSNSRSEMNVSTLELGDSALYLCASSSISGTSGGNEQFFGPGTRLTVL.

This clone was counted ten times or more. Read coverage stops 3 residues before the CDR3 terminus; the germline J gene supplies the remainder. The rearrangement joins TRBV20-1 to TRBJ2-7; 7 nucleotides align to TRBD1. This CDR3 region has 13 residues. The ends lost 6 bases at V and 4 bases at J; junction bases unmatched: 9. From germline, CDR1 is DFQATT and CDR2 SNEGSKA (reference sequence). CDR3 DNA, as far as it was read: TGCAGTGCGCGATCGGGACAGCGATACGAG. Its translation: CSARSGQRYE. The entire CDR3 protein is CSARSGQRYEQYF.

This clone was counted many times. The CDR3 end is not reached by the read, which stops 3 residues before it; the germline J gene fills it in. J is TRBJ2-3 and V is TRBV7-3; the D gene is possibly TRBD1 (5 bases). The CDR3 consists of 15 residues. Germline V CDR1 and CDR2: SGHTA, FQGTGA. V gave up 1 base and J gave up 0 bases, with 8 bases separating them. The sequenced part of the CDR3 DNA is TGTGCCAGCAGCTTAAGGGGCTCTAGCACAGATACG. Translation gives CASSLRGSSTDT. The CDR3 in its entirety is CASSLRGSSTDTQYF.

Many counts were recorded for this clone. Partial CDR3 DNA: TGTGCCTGGAGCGACGGGGGGGGCTGGGATACG. This codes for CAWSDGGGWDT. The entire CDR3 protein is CAWSDGGGWDTQYF. The chain joins TRBV30 to TRBJ2-3, with 8 bases identical to TRBD2. The CDR3 end falls 3 residues outside the read, so it is completed with the germline J gene. The CDR3 contains 14 residues. Germline CDR1 and CDR2: GTSNPN and SVGIG (reference sequence). V was clipped by 3 bases and J by 6 bases; unmatched bases: 8.

Ten or more counts support this clone. The read halts 3 residues ahead of the CDR3 end, with the missing end drawn from the germline J gene. The chain combines TRBV5-5 with TRBJ1-1; D remains unclear. There are 13 residues in the CDR3. V was pared by 0 bases and J by 7 bases, with 10 bases between. The V gene's germline CDR1 is SGHKS and CDR2 YYEKEE (reference sequence). CDR3 DNA (partial): TGTGCCAGCAGCTTGGGGAGCGGTTATGAA. As protein: CASSLGSGYE. The whole CDR3 reads CASSLGSGYEAFF.

This clone was recorded many times. The read ends 3 residues shy of where the CDR3 ends; the end is completed using the germline J gene. The gene calls are TRBV6-1 and TRBJ1-1; no reliable D call. Trimming pared 2 bases from V and 3 bases from J, leaving 10 bases between. CDR1 MNHNS and CDR2 SASEGT come from the germline V gene. The CDR3 covers 14 residues. The CDR3 region is CASSELYYHTEAFF. Incomplete CDR3 DNA: TGTGCCAGCAGTGAACTTTACTATCACACTGAA.

The table lists this clone with many counts. The CDR3 end is not reached by the read, which stops 3 residues before it; the germline J gene fills it in. The V gene is TRBV20-1, the J gene TRBJ2-2, with TRBD1 matching over 7 bases. This CDR3 spans 16 amino acids. From germline, CDR1 is DFQATT and CDR2 SNEGSKA (reference sequence). With V trimmed by 1 base and J by 4 bases, 9 bases remained unmatched. The sequenced CDR3 bases are TGCAGTGCTAGAGGCCCCATGGACAGGCGCACCGGGGAG. Its protein product is CSARGPMDRRTGE. The entire CDR3 protein reads CSARGPMDRRTGELFF.

This clone was recorded many times. Sequencing ends 3 residues short of the CDR3 end; the germline J gene provides the rest. The chain has TRBV20-1 and TRBJ2-5; D might be TRBD1 (5 bases). This CDR3 region has 14 residues. The V gene's germline CDR1 is DFQATT and CDR2 SNEGSKA (reference sequence). V lost 6 bases and J lost 4, with 18 bases in between. The CDR3 region is CSALGHPIRETQYF. The part of the CDR3 DNA that was read is TGCAGTGCCCTAGGACACCCGATAAGAGAGACC.

This clone was recorded many times. The read gets to within 3 residues of the CDR3 end, and the germline J gene fills in the rest. The chain employs TRBV29-1 and TRBJ1-4; possible D gene TRBD1, 6 bases. Trimming removed 7 bases from V and 5 bases from J, with 14 bases in between. Looked up from germline, CDR1 is SQVTM and CDR2 is ANQGSEA. This CDR3 region has 13 residues. The part of the CDR3 DNA that was read is TGCAGCGCCTCAGGGGAAGGGAATGAAAAA. Translating it yields CSASGEGNEK. The full CDR3 protein reads CSASGEGNEKLFF.

This clone was observed at least ten times. From the germline J gene comes the end of the CDR3, since the read stops 3 residues before it. The chain joins TRBV5-1 to TRBJ2-3, with 7 bases matching TRBD1. V dropped 1 base and J dropped 6; count of bases not matched to a gene: 8. In germline, CDR1 is SGHRS, CDR2 YFSETQ. This CDR3 region has 15 residues. CDR3 DNA, as far as it was read: TGCGCCAGCAGCTTGTTCGGACAGGTAGTTGATACG. Its translation: CASSLFGQVVDT. The CDR3 reads in full as CASSLFGQVVDTQYF. The full variable domain, its missing parts supplied by reference TRBV5-1 and TRBJ2-3, is KAGVTQTPRYLIKTRGQQVTLSCSPISGHRSVSWYQQTPGQGLQFLFEYFSETQRNKGNFPGRFSGRQFSNSRSEMNVSTLELGDSALYLCASSLFGQVVDTQYFGPGTRLTVL.

Note on this clone: The CDR3 end lies 3 residues beyond the end of the read and is filled in from the germline J gene. The chain uses TRBV2 and TRBJ1-2; D remains ambiguous. The CDR3 is 12 amino acids. Germline V lookup: CDR1 SNHLY, CDR2 FYNNEI. CDR3 bases read: TGTGCCAGCAGTGAGGAAGGCGGTCAC. Its protein product is CASSEEGGH. The entire CDR3 protein is CASSEEGGHYTF.

This clone has a count of ten or more. Read coverage stops 3 residues before the CDR3 terminus; the germline J gene supplies the remainder. The chain is built from TRBV30 and TRBJ2-3; weak D call: TRBD1 (6 bases). The CDR3 is 15 residues long. V lost 4 bases to trimming and J lost 0 bases, with 14 bases between them. CDR1 is GTSNPN and CDR2 is SVGIG in the germline V gene (reference sequence). The sequenced part of the CDR3 DNA is TGTGCCTGGACCCTGACAGGCTCAAGCACAGATACG. Translation: CAWTLTGSSTDT. The full CDR3 reads CAWTLTGSSTDTQYF. Looking up the rest from reference TRBV30 and TRBJ2-3 gives the full variable domain: SQTIHQWPATLVQPVGSPLSLECTVEGTSNPNLYWYRQAAGRGLQLLFYSVGIGQISSEVPQNLSASRPQDRQFILSSKKLLLSDSGFYLCAWTLTGSSTDTQYFGPGTRLTVL.

This clone was observed a handful of times. The CDR3 goes on 3 residues after the read ends, and that part is filled in from the germline J gene. The J gene is TRBJ2-7, the V gene TRBV5-5; no clear D gene. The CDR3 loop spans 13 amino acids. The V gene's germline CDR1 is SGHKS and CDR2 YYEKEE (reference sequence). Trimming stripped 4 bases from V and 5 bases from J, with 13 bases between. CDR3 DNA (partial): TGTGCCAGCAGCCCGACATTCGGTAACGAG. Its protein is CASSPTFGNE. The whole CDR3 is CASSPTFGNEQYF.

To note about this clone: Its ends do not fully match the called genes, so a read error is possible. The read ends 3 residues early relative to the CDR3; the germline J gene fills the gap. The chain carries TRBV19 and TRBJ2-2; D may be TRBD1 (5 bases). The CDR3 has 15 amino acids. Germline CDR1 LNHDA, CDR2 SQIVND (reference sequence). The sequenced CDR3 bases are TGTGCCAGTAGAATAGAGTTGGGTGGGGCCAACGTG. Translation gives CASRIELGGANV. The whole CDR3 region reads CASRIELGGANVLFF.

This clone was seen ten or more times. The read comes to an end 3 residues before the CDR3 does, leaving the germline J gene to fill in the end. J is TRBJ2-7 and V is TRBV18, with 12 positions matching TRBD1. The CDR3 consists of 16 residues. The germline gives CDR1 KGHSH, CDR2 LQKENI. V dropped 4 bases and J dropped 2; count of bases not matched to a gene: 6. CDR3 region: CASSLFGTGGTYEQYF. The CDR3 DNA, read in part, is TGTGCCAGCTCACTCTTTGGGACAGGGGGCACCTACGAG.

This clone has a count of ten or more. The read ends 3 residues early relative to the CDR3; the germline J gene fills the gap. The chain combines TRBV6-2 or TRBV6-3 with TRBJ2-3; TRBD1 matches 9 bases. The CDR3 is made up of 15 amino acids. CDR1 is MNHEY and CDR2 is SVGEGT in the germline V gene. After removal of 5 bases from V and 0 bases from J, the junction contained 3 bases not matched to a gene. The CDR3 loop reads CASSPGQGSTDTQYF. The part of the CDR3 DNA that was read is TGTGCCAGCAGTCCCGGACAGGGGAGCACAGATACG.

This clone was detected many times. With the read ending 3 residues before the CDR3 end, the germline J gene is used to fill in that end. The rearrangement joins TRBV19 to TRBJ2-1; 9 bases are shared with TRBD1. Unmatched junction bases numbered 10, after V lost 5 bases and J lost 5 bases. CDR1 and CDR2 (germline): LNHDA, SQIVND (reference sequence). This CDR3 is 16 amino acids long. The sequenced part of the CDR3 DNA is TGTGCCAGTAGTGAGGACAGGGGAGCACTCAACAATGAG. Its protein product is CASSEDRGALNNE. The whole CDR3 protein reads CASSEDRGALNNEQFF.

This clone was found many times. The CDR3 end is not reached by the read, which stops 3 residues before it; the germline J gene fills it in. The chain has TRBV11-2 and TRBJ1-2; 7 nucleotides match TRBD1. CDR3 length: 14 amino acids. CDR1 is SGHAT, CDR2 FQNNGV, per germline. The CDR3 spells CASSAHRGSDGYTF. CDR3 DNA, as far as it was read: TGTGCCAGCAGCGCCCACAGGGGCTCTGACGGC.

At least ten counts were recorded for this clone. The read ends 3 residues before the CDR3 terminus; that terminus is restored from the germline J gene. The rearrangement joins TRBV5-1 to TRBJ2-3; D is unclear. This CDR3 is 12 amino acids long. Germline V gives CDR1 SGHRS, CDR2 YFSETQ. The V gene lost 0 bases and the J gene lost 5 bases, with 4 bases spanning the gap. The CDR3 loop is CASSLARDTQYF. Incomplete CDR3 DNA: TGCGCCAGCAGCTTGGCCCGAGATACG.

Note on this clone: The read halts 3 residues ahead of the CDR3 end, with the missing end drawn from the germline J gene. The chain joins TRBV7-3 to TRBJ2-2, with TRBD1 identical over 7 bases. Germline V CDR1 and CDR2: SGHTA, FQGTGA. The CDR3 length is 14 residues. With V trimmed by 5 bases and J by 2 bases, 2 bases remained unmatched. The CDR3 DNA, read in part, is TGTGCCAGCAGCCGGGACAGTAACACCGGGGAG. Amino acid sequence: CASSRDSNTGE. The CDR3 as a whole reads CASSRDSNTGELFF.

This clone was found many times. The read is 3 residues too short to cover the CDR3 end, so that end is filled in from the germline J gene. The V call is TRBV12-3 or TRBV12-4, the J call TRBJ2-1; tentatively, D is TRBD2 (6 bases). The CDR3 length is 15 residues. V was clipped by 7 bases and J by 4 bases, with 17 bases between them. CDR3 region: CASNKVRGPYNEQFF. CDR3 bases read: TGTGCCAGCAATAAGGTGCGGGGACCATACAATGAG.

The table lists this clone with many counts. From the germline J gene comes the end of the CDR3, since the read stops 3 residues before it. The chain carries TRBV27 and TRBJ1-1; a weak D match, TRBD1 (6 bases). V was shortened by 5 bases and J by 4 bases, with 11 bases between the two germline ends. Germline V gives CDR1 MNHEY, CDR2 SMNVEV (reference sequence). The CDR3 covers 13 residues. CDR3 residues: CASSARGSTEAFF. The CDR3 bases that were read are TGTGCCAGCAGTGCCAGGGGAAGCACTGAA.

A few counts support this clone. The CDR3 end is not reached by the read, which stops 3 residues before it; the germline J gene fills it in. The chain is built from TRBV7-9 and TRBJ2-3; D is possibly TRBD1 (6 bases). CDR3 length: 15 amino acids. V lost 5 bases and J 1 base, leaving 13 bases between the germline ends. Germline CDR1 SEHNR, CDR2 FQNEAQ (reference sequence). The covered CDR3 bases are TGTGCCAGCAGCCCACAGGGTTTGGGCACAGATACG. Translation gives CASSPQGLGTDT. Given in full, the CDR3 is CASSPQGLGTDTQYF.

This clone was seen ten or more times. The read is 3 residues too short to cover the CDR3 end, so that end is filled in from the germline J gene. The chain links TRBV10-3 to TRBJ1-5; 7 bases match TRBD1. Germline CDR1 and CDR2: ENHRY and SYGVKD. The CDR3 spans 12 residues. Germline trimming cut 11 bases from V and 3 bases from J; bases unmatched to any gene: 4. CDR3 DNA, as far as it was read: TGTGCCCACGGGACAGACAATCAGCCC. Translating it yields CAHGTDNQP. The CDR3, in full, reads CAHGTDNQPQHF.

A remark on this clone: The sequence runs out 3 residues before the end of the CDR3; the remainder is reconstructed from the germline J gene. The V gene is TRBV7-3, the J gene TRBJ2-3; 7 bases fit TRBD2. The germline CDR1 and CDR2 sequences are SGHTA and FQGTGA. V lost 5 bases, J lost 2 bases, and 7 bases stayed unmatched. This CDR3 region has 15 residues. The sequenced part of the CDR3 DNA is TGTGCCAGCAGCCCAGTGGCGGGGGACACAGATACG. It encodes CASSPVAGDTDT. The full CDR3 is CASSPVAGDTDTQYF. The variable domain in full, with the rest retrieved from reference TRBV7-3 and TRBJ2-3, is GAGVSQTPSNKVTEKGKYVELRCDPISGHTALYWYRQSLGQGPEFLIYFQGTGAADDSGLPNDRFFAVRPEGSVSTLKIQRTERGDSAVYLCASSPVAGDTDTQYFGPGTRLTVL.

This clone was seen repeatedly, ten times or more. The read ends 3 residues before the CDR3 terminus; that terminus is restored from the germline J gene. The rearrangement uses TRBV7-2 and TRBJ2-5; weak D call: TRBD1 (5 bases). The length of the CDR3 is 12 residues. The germline CDR1 and CDR2 sequences are SGHTA and FQGNSA. With 8 bases removed from V and 1 base from J, the gap between germline ends came to 8 bases. The CDR3: CASARGQETQYF. CDR3 DNA, as far as it was read: TGTGCCAGCGCTAGGGGCCAAGAGACC.

The table lists this clone with many counts. The sequence runs out 3 residues before the end of the CDR3; the remainder is reconstructed from the germline J gene. V is TRBV7-9 and J is TRBJ2-6; D might be TRBD2 (6 bases). V was pared by 6 bases and J by 1 base, with 10 bases between. There are 15 residues in the CDR3. The germline gives CDR1 SEHNR, CDR2 FQNEAQ (reference sequence). The CDR3 reads CASRGGISGANVLTF. The covered CDR3 bases are TGTGCCAGCAGGGGCGGGATTTCTGGGGCCAACGTC.

This clone appeared many times. The read is 3 residues too short to cover the CDR3 end, so that end is filled in from the germline J gene. The chain uses TRBV7-9 and TRBJ2-4; the D is unclear. Germline V lookup: CDR1 SEHNR, CDR2 FQNEAQ (reference sequence). The CDR3 totals 15 residues. The ends were cut back, 5 bases at V and 0 bases at J, with 11 bases in the middle. The CDR3 sequence: CASSPSQKAKNIQYF. The DNA read from the CDR3 is TGTGCCAGCAGCCCAAGCCAAAAAGCCAAAAACATT.